The clone carrying this T cell receptor (beta chain) was seen just once. Method: immunoSEQ multiplex PCR; TCRdb's copy keeps in-frame clones and lacks some. The sample has tens of thousands of clones, roughly four fifths seen once. Germline assignment: CDR1 MNHEY and CDR2 SVGAGI. Trimming removed 7 bases from V and 7 bases from J; junction bases left unmatched: 8. This CDR3 is 15 amino acids long. These data come from a study of control samples from healthy donors and cancer patients. This clonotype was obtained from a woman aged 55 to 70 in good health. The chain recombines TRBV6-5 with TRBJ2-5; 14 bases line up with TRBD2. The specimen sequenced was blood. In DNA form, the CDR3 reads TGTGCCAGCAACGTAGGACTAGCGGGGGGTGGGACCCAGTACTTC. Its translation: CASNVGLAGGGTQYF.